This T cell receptor beta chain was captured by sequencing in a study of preoperative IRX-2 immunotherapy in early breast cancer (dated by TCRdb to between 2017 and 2020). Library preparation employed the immunoSEQ multiplex PCR assay. The table comes from immuneACCESS by way of TCRdb, which keeps in-frame sequences with V and J called. Part of the clones is missing from these tables; in studies checked, under half for an unresolved V gene and the rest for unknown reasons. A total of around 88,000 clones appear in this sample, 86% of them only once. Under 2.5% of the sample belongs to the ten largest clones. What the treatment or condition label conveys for this sample: preoperative locoregional IRX-2 cytokine immunotherapy. The samples were obtained from a phase Ib study that tested preoperative, locoregional IRX-2 cytokine immunotherapy designed to prime immune responses. Patients with early-stage breast cancer who were given IRX-2 before surgery served as donors.

From cysteine to phenylalanine, the CDR3 is 13 amino acids long. Only the CDR3 region is kept as DNA, spanning 39 bases read in frame from base 1. The junction carries 18 bases between V and J, which are trimmed by 10 bases and 8 bases respectively. The germline V gene yields MNHGY for CDR1 and SAAAGT for CDR2. About this clone itself: This receptor's antigen is unknown. No base quality information exists; no much larger clone differs at one position.

The source of this sequence is a human donor with breast cancer. The sequence links TRBV6-8 to TRBJ2-4; TRBD1 might be the D gene, on 6 matching bases. Sequenced material: tumor tissue, taken after IRX-2 immunotherapy. For the CDR3, the sequence is CATLETGSDIQYF. The DNA sequence is given as TGTGCCACCCTAGAAACAGGGTCTGACATTCAGTACTTC.